One sample yielded the 12 T cell receptor beta chains listed below, sequenced in a study of T cells after yellow fever vaccination. One entry per CDR3 protein, called by TCRdb with MiXCR from the 5' RACE reads. The sample comprises about 430,000 distinct CDR3 sequences, around 20% of which are singletons, and 15% to 20% rests with the top ten. This specimen consisted of PBMCs, obtained before the yellow fever booster vaccination. The origin of the receptors is a man between 18 and 29 years old who received the YFV17D yellow fever vaccine.

The CDR3 region is CSARDHGQAKNQPQHF. For the CDR3, the DNA is TGCAGTGCTAGAGATCATGGACAGGCCAAGAATCAGCCCCAGCATTTT. The chain is built from TRBV20-1 and TRBJ1-5; 7 bases match TRBD1. Per germline, CDR1 DFQATT and CDR2 SNEGSKA (reference sequence). Germline trimming cut 0 bases from V and 4 bases from J; bases unmatched to any gene: 9. CDR3 length: 16 residues.

This sequence joins TRBV4-3 and TRBJ1-6; TRBD1 is a possible D gene (5 bases). Deletions cut 0 bases from V and 7 bases from J, with 13 bases between. In germline, CDR1 is LGHNA, CDR2 YSLEER. CDR3 length: 16 residues. CDR3 amino acids: CASSQDVAGRNSPLHF. Written as DNA, the CDR3 is TGCGCCAGCAGCCAAGATGTAGCAGGGAGGAATTCACCCCTCCACTTT.

CDR3 DNA: TGCGCCAGCAGCCAAGATGCGCTAGCGGGGATGGGCACAGATACGCAGTATTTT. Translation: CASSQDALAGMGTDTQYF. The rearrangement uses TRBV4-3 and TRBJ2-3, with 9 bases lining up with TRBD2. The junction had 8 bases not matched to a gene; V was cut back by 0 bases and J by 1 base. This CDR3 region has 18 residues. The germline V gene encodes CDR1 LGHNA and CDR2 YSLEER.

This clonotype was seen at least ten times. The J gene is TRBJ2-3, the V gene TRBV7-8, with a possible D match to TRBD2 (6 bases). The length of the CDR3 is 15 residues. V shed 4 bases and J shed 5 bases, with 16 bases lying between them. The V gene's germline CDR1 is SGHVS and CDR2 FQNEAQ. CDR3 in amino acids: CASSSQALGGDTQYF. For the CDR3, the DNA is TGTGCCAGCAGCTCGCAGGCGCTGGGGGGAGATACGCAGTATTTT.

This clonotype was observed a handful of times. The rearrangement joins TRBV5-1 to TRBJ2-5; D is perhaps TRBD1 or TRBD2 (7 bases each). The CDR3 is 14 residues long. CDR1 and CDR2 from the germline V gene are SGHRS and YFSETQ. V lost 4 bases, J lost 7 bases, and 17 bases lay in between. The CDR3 spells CASSPGTASGTQYF. The CDR3 DNA sequence: TGCGCCAGCAGCCCTGGGACAGCTAGCGGGACCCAGTACTTC.

The gene calls are TRBV7-2 and TRBJ1-2; 7 bases are shared with TRBD1. Unmatched junction bases numbered 8, after V lost 0 bases and J lost 4 bases. This CDR3 comprises 16 residues. The germline CDR1 and CDR2 sequences are SGHTA and FQGNSA. The CDR3 nucleotides are TGTGCCAGCAGCTTAGCTGGGGCAGGGGGTCCCTATGGCTACACCTTC. It is translated as CASSLAGAGGPYGYTF.

This clonotype has just a few counts. V gene TRBV7-2 combines with J gene TRBJ1-1, with D possibly TRBD1 on 5 matching bases. CDR3 length: 12 residues. Trimming cost V 6 bases and J 9 bases, with 14 bases left between them. Germline V lookup: CDR1 SGHTA, CDR2 FQGNSA. The DNA for the CDR3 is TGTGCCAGCAGATTCACGGGGGGGAAAGCTTTCTTT. Amino acid sequence: CASRFTGGKAFF.

The chain combines TRBV4-2 with TRBJ2-5, with D uncertain. The CDR3 is 14 amino acids. V lost 1 base, J lost 4 bases, and 10 bases lay in between. CDR1 LGHNA and CDR2 YNFKEQ come from the germline V gene. CDR3 in DNA: TGTGCCAGCAGCCAAGTCGGTGGCGTAGAGACCCAGTACTTC. Its translation is CASSQVGGVETQYF.

This clonotype was seen only a few times. This chain joins TRBV10-3 and TRBJ1-4; D perhaps matches TRBD1 (5 bases). The CDR3 contains 13 residues. Deletions cut 6 bases from V and 4 bases from J, with 9 bases between. Germline V gives CDR1 ENHRY, CDR2 SYGVKD. CDR3 region: CAISRASNEKLFF. Here the CDR3 DNA reads TGTGCCATCAGCAGGGCAAGTAATGAAAAACTGTTTTTT.

The rearrangement uses TRBV19 and TRBJ2-4, with D maybe TRBD1 (8 bases). CDR3 length: 16 amino acids. The ends were cut back, 3 bases at V and 0 bases at J, with 12 bases in the middle. In germline, CDR1 is LNHDA, CDR2 SQIVND (reference sequence). The chain's CDR3 is CASSITGGVAKNIQYF. CDR3 nucleotide sequence: TGTGCCAGTAGTATCACAGGGGGGGTAGCCAAAAACATTCAGTACTTC. Based on the CDR3 plus reference TRBV19 and TRBJ2-4, the full variable domain is DGGITQSPKYLFRKEGQNVTLSCEQNLNHDAMYWYRQDPGQGLRLIYYSQIVNDFQKGDIAEGYSVSREKKESFPLTVTSAQKNPTAFYLCASSITGGVAKNIQYFGAGTRLSVL.

The chain recombines TRBV20-1 with TRBJ2-7, with 7 bases fitting TRBD2. Trimming took 5 bases from V and 0 from J; bases not matched to a gene: 10. Germline loops: CDR1 DFQATT, CDR2 SNEGSKA (reference sequence). This CDR3 is built from 15 residues. CDR3: CSAPLPSGASYEQYF. The CDR3 nucleotides are TGCAGTGCTCCTCTACCTAGCGGAGCCTCCTACGAGCAGTACTTC.

This clonotype was counted between two and nine times. The chain employs TRBV4-1 and TRBJ2-1; D tentatively fits TRBD1 or TRBD2 (5 bases each). This CDR3 region has 13 residues. Trimming pared 0 bases from V and 15 bases from J, leaving 15 bases between. Germline-derived CDR1 and CDR2 are MGHRA and YSYEKL. The CDR3 nucleotides read TGCGCCAGCAGCCAAGATTACCCCGGGGACCGGTTCTTC. As protein: CASSQDYPGDRFF.